The rows below give T cell receptor beta chains drawn from one sample of a study of Ad26.COV2.S vaccination and SARS-CoV-2 variants. Repertoires were generated with immunoSEQ multiplex PCR, while TCRdb's copy carries only in-frame clones and drops some. Of about 350,000 clones in the sample, just over 90% are singletons; the top ten hold 3.9%. The sample was peripheral blood, taken after recovery from COVID-19. The receptors come from a human donor who had recovered from COVID-19. Each CDR3 is given with its conserved first and last residue. The order of the fields is D gene, clone size, J gene, V gene, CDR3 protein, CDR3 DNA. The D gene is left open where the match is weak. Size values are once, few and many counts, or a class for expanded clones, and some rows have none.

D: TRBD2; size: -; J: TRBJ2-5; V: TRBV9; CDR3: CASSVSASGVRETQYF; DNA: TGTGCCAGCAGCGTATCAGCTAGCGGGGTTCGAGAGACCCAGTACTTC
D: -; size: -; J: TRBJ2-4; V: TRBV3-1/TRBV3-2; CDR3: CASSPVTVGKNIQYF; DNA: TGTGCCAGCAGCCCAGTGACGGTGGGAAAAAACATTCAGTACTTC
D: -; size: -; J: TRBJ1-6; V: TRBV9; CDR3: CASSKGSGPNSPLHF; DNA: TGTGCCAGCAGCAAGGGCTCGGGGCCGAATTCACCCCTCCACTTT
D: -; size: -; J: TRBJ2-5; V: TRBV11-2; CDR3: CASSSPAQGGETQYF; DNA: TGTGCCAGCAGCTCACCCGCACAGGGGGGGGAGACCCAGTACTTC
D: TRBD1; size: -; J: TRBJ1-2; V: TRBV11-2; CDR3: CASRRRTGSEDYGYTF; DNA: TGTGCCAGCAGACGCAGGACAGGGAGCGAGGACTATGGCTACACCTTC
D: TRBD1; size: once; J: TRBJ1-2; V: TRBV27; CDR3: CASSSTGEGYTF; DNA: TGTGCCAGCAGTTCCACAGGGGAAGGCTACACCTTC
D: TRBD1; size: -; J: TRBJ1-1; V: TRBV3-1/TRBV3-2; CDR3: CASSQNLQGAAEAFF; DNA: TGTGCCAGCAGCCAAAACTTACAGGGGGCGGCTGAAGCTTTCTTT
D: TRBD2; size: -; J: TRBJ2-1; V: TRBV11-2; CDR3: CASSLGLAGGDEQFF; DNA: TGTGCCAGCAGCTTAGGCCTAGCGGGGGGGGATGAGCAGTTCTTC
D: TRBD1; size: -; J: TRBJ1-2; V: TRBV6-5; CDR3: CASSPDRVNYGYTF; DNA: TGTGCCAGCAGCCCCGACAGGGTTAACTATGGCTACACCTTC
D: -; size: -; J: TRBJ1-1; V: TRBV19; CDR3: CASSIVNRAREAFF; DNA: TGTGCCAGTAGTATAGTCAACAGGGCTCGGGAAGCTTTCTTT
D: TRBD1; size: -; J: TRBJ1-2; V: TRBV6-2/TRBV6-3; CDR3: CASSYDGRGRGYGYTF; DNA: TGTGCCAGCAGTTACGACGGGAGGGGGCGAGGCTATGGCTACACCTTC
D: -; size: -; J: TRBJ1-2; V: TRBV11-2; CDR3: CASSLEGVRQGYTF; DNA: TGTGCCAGCAGCTTAGAGGGGGTCCGGCAGGGCTACACCTTC
D: -; size: -; J: TRBJ2-3; V: TRBV9; CDR3: CASSVSRYTDTQYF; DNA: TGTGCCAGCAGCGTTTCAAGATACACAGATACGCAGTATTTT
D: TRBD1; size: -; J: TRBJ2-7; V: TRBV7-2; CDR3: CASRGQALGEQYF; DNA: TGTGCCAGCAGGGGACAGGCTCTAGGCGAGCAGTACTTC
D: -; size: -; J: TRBJ1-2; V: TRBV5-4; CDR3: CASSSGPHGDYGYTF; DNA: TGTGCCAGCAGCTCTGGGCCCCACGGCGACTATGGCTACACCTTC
D: -; size: -; J: TRBJ1-6; V: TRBV7-9; CDR3: CASSAPRGGQKDSPLHF; DNA: TGTGCCAGCAGCGCACCCCGTGGGGGGCAAAAGGATTCACCCCTCCACTTT
D: -; size: -; J: TRBJ1-5; V: TRBV27; CDR3: CASSPSSGAQHF; DNA: TGTGCCAGCAGCCCATCCTCGGGGGCCCAGCATTTT
D: TRBD1; size: -; J: TRBJ2-1; V: TRBV4-3; CDR3: CASSQVNRGKANEQFF; DNA: TGCGCCAGCAGCCAAGTTAACAGGGGAAAGGCCAATGAGCAGTTCTTC
D: -; size: -; J: TRBJ2-5; V: TRBV24-1; CDR3: CATSEGHPQETQYF; DNA: TGTGCCACCAGTGAGGGACACCCCCAAGAGACCCAGTACTTC
D: -; size: -; J: TRBJ2-3; V: TRBV6-6; CDR3: CASSYSRRADADTQYF; DNA: TGTGCCAGCAGTTACTCGAGGAGGGCTGATGCAGATACGCAGTATTTT
D: -; size: -; J: TRBJ1-6; V: TRBV9; CDR3: CASSVGGSRNSPLHF; DNA: TGTGCCAGCAGCGTAGGGGGTTCTCGTAATTCACCCCTCCACTTT
D: -; size: -; J: TRBJ1-2; V: TRBV5-6; CDR3: CASSPVGGGYTF; DNA: TGTGCCAGCAGCCCCGTCGGGGGAGGCTACACCTTC
D: -; size: -; J: TRBJ1-2; V: TRBV29-1; CDR3: CSVDGGTGNYGYTF; DNA: TGCAGCGTTGATGGGGGGACGGGGAACTATGGCTACACCTTC
D: TRBD1; size: -; J: TRBJ2-1; V: TRBV19; CDR3: CASSIVTGDYNEQFF; DNA: TGTGCCAGTAGTATAGTAACAGGGGACTACAATGAGCAGTTCTTC
D: -; size: few; J: TRBJ2-7; V: TRBV2; CDR3: CASGGSYEQYF; DNA: TGTGCCAGCGGGGGCTCCTACGAGCAGTACTTC
D: -; size: -; J: TRBJ2-5; V: TRBV5-1; CDR3: CASSLVGALQETQYF; DNA: TGCGCCAGCAGCTTGGTAGGGGCACTCCAAGAGACCCAGTACTTC
D: -; size: -; J: TRBJ2-1; V: TRBV25-1; CDR3: CASSESVGINEQFF; DNA: TGTGCCAGCAGTGAATCGGTAGGGATCAATGAGCAGTTCTTC
D: TRBD1; size: -; J: TRBJ1-2; V: TRBV5-1; CDR3: CASSPWDRGNYGYTF; DNA: TGCGCCAGCAGCCCATGGGACAGGGGTAACTATGGCTACACCTTC
D: -; size: -; J: TRBJ1-2; V: TRBV7-8; CDR3: CASSPSGLTGYGYTF; DNA: TGTGCCAGCAGCCCCAGCGGTCTGACAGGCTATGGCTACACCTTC
D: -; size: -; J: TRBJ1-2; V: TRBV10-3; CDR3: CAIDQDGANYGYTF; DNA: TGTGCCATAGACCAGGACGGAGCTAACTATGGCTACACCTTC
D: -; size: -; J: TRBJ2-1; V: TRBV5-1; CDR3: CASSEQFF; DNA: TGCGCCAGCAGTGAGCAGTTCTTC
D: -; size: -; J: TRBJ1-1; V: TRBV9; CDR3: CASSVEAQPRNTEAFF; DNA: TGTGCCAGCAGCGTAGAGGCACAGCCCCGGAACACTGAAGCTTTCTTT
D: TRBD1; size: -; J: TRBJ1-2; V: TRBV11-2; CDR3: CASSPGTGIGLRYTF; DNA: TGTGCCAGCAGCCCCGGGACAGGGATCGGCTTGCGCTACACCTTC
D: -; size: -; J: TRBJ2-3; V: TRBV4-1; CDR3: CASSQGRGTDTQYF; DNA: TGCGCCAGCAGCCAAGGAAGGGGCACAGATACGCAGTATTTT
D: -; size: -; J: TRBJ2-7; V: TRBV5-6; CDR3: CASSLERLSNEQYF; DNA: TGTGCCAGCAGCTTGGAACGGCTAAGCAACGAGCAGTACTTC
D: TRBD1; size: -; J: TRBJ1-5; V: TRBV7-9; CDR3: CASGSTGLSNQPQHF; DNA: TGTGCCAGCGGATCGACAGGGCTATCAAATCAGCCCCAGCATTTT
D: -; size: -; J: TRBJ2-2; V: TRBV15; CDR3: CATSTQRTLVNTGELFF; DNA: TGTGCCACCAGCACCCAGCGGACTTTAGTGAACACCGGGGAGCTGTTTTTT
D: -; size: -; J: TRBJ2-5; V: TRBV3-1/TRBV3-2; CDR3: CASSQEWFPGRETQYF; DNA: TGTGCCAGCAGCCAAGAATGGTTTCCCGGCCGGGAGACCCAGTACTTC
D: -; size: -; J: TRBJ2-1; V: TRBV19; CDR3: CASSIASNNEQFF; DNA: TGTGCCAGTAGTATCGCTAGCAACAATGAGCAGTTCTTC
D: -; size: -; J: TRBJ1-1; V: TRBV5-8; CDR3: CASSLPGGRSTEAFF; DNA: TGTGCCAGCAGCTTGCCTGGGGGCAGGAGCACTGAAGCTTTCTTT
D: -; size: few; J: TRBJ1-5; V: TRBV2; CDR3: CASRRVGGQPQHF; DNA: TGTGCCAGCAGACGGGTGGGAGGACAGCCCCAGCATTTT
D: TRBD2; size: -; J: TRBJ2-1; V: TRBV19; CDR3: CASSETSGGPNEQFF; DNA: TGTGCCAGTAGTGAAACTAGCGGGGGCCCCAATGAGCAGTTCTTC
D: -; size: few; J: TRBJ2-3; V: TRBV7-9; CDR3: CASSPERPGDTQYF; DNA: TGTGCCAGCAGCCCGGAGCGGCCCGGAGATACGCAGTATTTT
D: TRBD1; size: -; J: TRBJ1-2; V: TRBV7-9; CDR3: CASSLPGQVLANYGYTF; DNA: TGTGCCAGCAGCTTGCCGGGACAGGTCCTAGCTAACTATGGCTACACCTTC
D: TRBD2; size: -; J: TRBJ2-1; V: TRBV9; CDR3: CASKTSPSSYNEQFF; DNA: TGTGCCTCAAAGACTAGCCCTAGCTCCTACAATGAGCAGTTCTTC
D: -; size: -; J: TRBJ1-2; V: TRBV2; CDR3: CASSESGDYGYTF; DNA: TGTGCCAGCAGTGAATCCGGAGACTATGGCTACACCTTC
D: -; size: -; J: TRBJ1-3; V: TRBV5-1; CDR3: CASSLSRQAYGNTIYF; DNA: TGCGCCAGCAGCCTGAGTCGACAGGCTTATGGAAACACCATATATTTT
D: TRBD1; size: few; J: TRBJ1-5; V: TRBV18; CDR3: CASSPGQGADQPQHF; DNA: TGTGCCAGCTCACCAGGACAGGGGGCGGATCAGCCCCAGCATTTT
D: TRBD1; size: -; J: TRBJ1-5; V: TRBV4-1; CDR3: CASSTTGEQPQHF; DNA: TGCGCCAGCAGCACAACAGGGGAGCAGCCCCAGCATTTT
D: -; size: -; J: TRBJ1-2; V: TRBV2; CDR3: CASSVRREPNYGYTF; DNA: TGTGCCAGCAGTGTCAGGAGGGAACCTAACTATGGCTACACCTTC
D: -; size: -; J: TRBJ1-4; V: TRBV4-3; CDR3: CASSQDGAGLNEKLFF; DNA: TGCGCCAGCAGCCAAGATGGGGCAGGGCTTAATGAAAAACTGTTTTTT
D: TRBD1; size: -; J: TRBJ1-1; V: TRBV7-2; CDR3: CASSLGTGPTEAFF; DNA: TGTGCCAGCAGCTTAGGGACAGGCCCGACTGAAGCTTTCTTT
D: -; size: once; J: TRBJ1-6; V: TRBV11-2; CDR3: CASSLRRSLNSPLHF; DNA: TGTGCCAGCAGCTTGAGACGCAGCCTTAATTCACCCCTCCACTTT
D: TRBD1; size: -; J: TRBJ2-5; V: TRBV12-5; CDR3: CASGQGQGKGETQYF; DNA: TGTGCTAGTGGTCAGGGACAGGGGAAGGGAGAGACCCAGTACTTC
D: -; size: -; J: TRBJ2-3; V: TRBV6-5; CDR3: CASSPPSTDTQYF; DNA: TGTGCCAGCAGTCCCCCCTCCACAGATACGCAGTATTTT